The 24 T cell receptor beta chains given below trace back to one sample, sequenced in a study of shared clonotypes between healthy human individuals. Here immunoSEQ multiplex PCR was the method, and the copy in TCRdb shows in-frame clones only, minus some. The table lists about 2.4 million clones, 93% of them singletons. The sample taken for sequencing was naive CD4+ T cells from PBMCs. The subset is: CD45RA+ positively selected. These receptors were collected from a man younger than 35 in good health. Some clones in this sample may be carry-over from other donors' samples.

For this clone: Other DNA sequences from this sample encode an identical CDR3 as well. The rearrangement uses TRBV18 and TRBJ1-3, with 8 bases aligning to TRBD1. This CDR3 has 16 residues. V was pared by 2 bases and J by 4 bases, with 7 bases of the junction left unmatched. Germline V lookup: CDR1 KGHSH, CDR2 LQKENI. The CDR3: CASSPGQGNSGNTIYF. CDR3 coding DNA: TGTGCCAGCTCACCAGGACAGGGTAACTCCGGAAACACCATATATTTT.

Remarks on this clone: Other nucleotide sequences from this sample produce the same CDR3. The V and J genes are TRBV6-5 and TRBJ2-5; a weak D match, TRBD1 (6 bases). V was trimmed by 5 bases and J by 1 base, leaving 11 bases between them. CDR3 size: 14 residues. From germline, CDR1 is MNHEY and CDR2 SVGAGI. The CDR3 sequence: CASSRQGLQETQYF. In DNA form, the CDR3 reads TGTGCCAGCAGTCGGCAGGGGCTCCAAGAGACCCAGTACTTC.

The rearrangement joins TRBV6-1 to TRBJ2-1; weak D call: TRBD2 (6 bases). This CDR3 comprises 14 residues. V was trimmed by 6 bases and J by 8 bases, leaving 17 bases between them. The germline V gene encodes CDR1 MNHNS and CDR2 SASEGT. The CDR3 DNA reads as TGTGCCAGCAGGCTAGCGCACTTATTCTATGAGCAGTTCTTC. Translation gives CASRLAHLFYEQFF.

The gene calls are TRBV27 and TRBJ2-6; D gene ambiguous. In germline, CDR1 is MNHEY, CDR2 SMNVEV (reference sequence). Between the trimmed V and J ends, which lost 5 bases and 0 bases, there was a span of 17 bases. The CDR3 has 18 amino acids. The CDR3 DNA reads TGTGCCAGCAGTCCCCTCTGGGAAGCGCTCTCTGGGGCCAACGTCCTGACTTTC. Protein product: CASSPLWEALSGANVLTF.

J is TRBJ2-2 and V is TRBV5-1; D unresolved. Trimming took 4 bases from V and 4 from J, leaving 11 bases between them. The CDR3 totals 14 residues. Germline loops: CDR1 SGHRS, CDR2 YFSETQ. The chain's CDR3 is CASSPIPGTGELFF. Written as DNA, the CDR3 is TGCGCCAGCAGCCCCATCCCGGGCACCGGGGAGCTGTTTTTT.

The count of this clone is one. The rearrangement links TRBV5-1 to TRBJ2-3, with D perhaps matching TRBD2 (5 bases). This CDR3 contains 15 residues. V lost 2 bases to trimming and J lost 1 base, with 11 bases between them. Per germline, CDR1 SGHRS and CDR2 YFSETQ. CDR3 sequence (DNA): TGCGCCAGCAGCTTACCCGGACTCCGCACAGATACGCAGTATTTT. Translation gives CASSLPGLRTDTQYF.

Only one count was recorded for this clone. The CDR3 nucleotides read TGTGCCATCAGTTGGACAGGAGGGGACACCGGGGAGCTGTTTTTT. Protein: CAISWTGGDTGELFF. The V call is TRBV10-3, the J call TRBJ2-2, with D tentatively TRBD1 (7 bases). Trimming took off 5 bases at V and 3 bases at J, with 13 bases between the two ends. The CDR3 loop spans 15 amino acids. Germline V gene lookup returns CDR1 ENHRY and CDR2 SYGVKD.

This chain links TRBV28 with TRBJ2-5, with 7 bases identical to TRBD1. CDR1 MDHEN and CDR2 SYDVKM come from the germline V gene. The CDR3 extends over 15 amino acids. The junction had 7 bases not matched to a gene; V was cut back by 5 bases and J by 1 base. The CDR3 reads CASSRQGSIQETQYF. CDR3 coding DNA: TGTGCCAGCAGTCGACAGGGAAGTATCCAAGAGACCCAGTACTTC.

J is TRBJ2-3 and V is TRBV6-5; D is ambiguous. Between the trimmed V and J ends, which lost 0 bases and 6 bases, there was a span of 13 bases. Germline V CDR1 and CDR2: MNHEY, SVGAGI. The length of the CDR3 is 15 residues. The chain's CDR3 is CASSYSISNSDTQYF. CDR3 coding DNA: TGTGCCAGCAGTTACTCTATCTCTAATTCGGATACGCAGTATTTT.

This chain uses TRBV19 with TRBJ2-3, with TRBD1 matching over 11 bases. Germline V gene lookup returns CDR1 LNHDA and CDR2 SQIVND (reference sequence). The CDR3 is 18 amino acids. The V segment lost 3 bases and the J segment 1 base; nucleotides outside the gene matches: 9. CDR3 bases: TGTGCCAGTAGTATGAGGGACAGGGGGTCCCTACGCACAGATACGCAGTATTTT. Its protein is CASSMRDRGSLRTDTQYF.

The chain uses TRBV29-1 and TRBJ2-5, with a tentative D call TRBD1 (6 bases). From germline, CDR1 is SQVTM and CDR2 ANQGSEA. The length of the CDR3 is 13 residues. Between the trimmed V and J ends, which lost 8 bases and 5 bases, there was a span of 18 bases. CDR3 protein: CSTQIRGRETQYF. In DNA form, the CDR3 reads TGCAGCACCCAAATCAGGGGCAGGGAGACCCAGTACTTC. Complete variable domain (other parts from reference TRBV29-1 and TRBJ2-5): SAVISQKPSRDICQRGTSLTIQCQVDSQVTMMFWYRQQPGQSLTLIATANQGSEATYESGFVIDKFPISRPNLTFSTLTVSNMSPEDSSIYLCSTQIRGRETQYFGPGTRLLVL.

This chain uses TRBV10-3 with TRBJ1-1, with D perhaps TRBD1 (5 bases). V lost 4 bases and J lost 11, with 14 bases in between. Germline CDR1 reads ENHRY; CDR2 reads SYGVKD. CDR3 length: 12 residues. The CDR3 DNA reads TGTGCCATCAGTGTATTTGGGGCGTTGGCTTTCTTT. Translated, it gives CAISVFGALAFF.

This clone was seen a few times. The genes are TRBV6-6 and TRBJ2-2, with unresolved D. The CDR3 runs to 16 residues. V dropped 5 bases and J dropped 1 base, with 14 bases sitting between them. Germline V lookup: CDR1 MNHNY, CDR2 SVGAGI (reference sequence). The CDR3 loop reads CASSRPKTQNTGELFF. The CDR3 DNA is TGTGCCAGCAGTCGCCCCAAGACCCAGAACACCGGGGAGCTGTTTTTT.

V and J are TRBV10-3 and TRBJ1-6, with 7 bases fitting TRBD1. The CDR3 covers 13 residues. Trimming cost V 4 bases and J 6 bases; bases outside gene matches: 0. The germline V gene has CDR1 ENHRY and CDR2 SYGVKD. Here the CDR3 reads CAISGDSNSPLHF. The CDR3 DNA follows: TGTGCCATCAGTGGGGACAGTAATTCACCCCTCCACTTT.

The rearrangement joins TRBV5-1 to TRBJ1-3; tentative D call: TRBD1 (5 bases). Trimming took off 0 bases at V and 3 bases at J, with 19 bases between the two ends. CDR1 and CDR2 (germline): SGHRS, YFSETQ. The CDR3 totals 18 residues. The DNA for the CDR3 is TGCGCCAGCAGCTTGGCAGCAAAGGGGCCCGTCGGTGGAAACACCATATATTTT. Protein sequence: CASSLAAKGPVGGNTIYF.

The V gene is TRBV19, the J gene TRBJ2-5, with a tentative D call TRBD2 (6 bases). This CDR3 has 14 residues. With 6 bases removed from V and 5 bases from J, the gap between germline ends came to 16 bases. CDR1 LNHDA and CDR2 SQIVND come from the germline V gene (reference sequence). CDR3 sequence reads: CASSPGGSSETQYF. The DNA of the CDR3 is TGTGCCAGTAGCCCTGGGGGGTCGTCGGAGACCCAGTACTTC. The full variable domain, in which reference TRBV19 and TRBJ2-5 provide the parts outside the CDR3, is DGGITQSPKYLFRKEGQNVTLSCEQNLNHDAMYWYRQDPGQGLRLIYYSQIVNDFQKGDIAEGYSVSREKKESFPLTVTSAQKNPTAFYLCASSPGGSSETQYFGPGTRLLVL.

Concerning this clone itself: Within the sample, other DNA sequences also encode this same CDR3. This chain connects TRBV29-1 to TRBJ1-1, with 8 bases matching TRBD1. Germline CDR1 is SQVTM and CDR2 is ANQGSEA. The J segment lost 1 base and the V segment lost 7 bases, leaving 2 bases of the junction unmatched. The CDR3 contains 12 residues. CDR3 loop: CSARGPNTEAFF. As DNA, the CDR3 is TGCAGCGCCAGGGGGCCGAACACTGAAGCTTTCTTT.

The genes are TRBV18 and TRBJ1-1; perhaps TRBD1 as D (5 bases). Germline CDR1 KGHSH, CDR2 LQKENI. The CDR3 consists of 13 residues. The V end was cut by 6 bases, the J end by 4 bases, with 12 bases between. The CDR3 is CASSLGGTTEAFF. In DNA, the CDR3 is TGTGCCAGCTCCCTCGGGGGGACCACTGAAGCTTTCTTT.

In its sample, this clone was seen a few times. The chain couples TRBV5-1 to TRBJ1-1; the match to TRBD1 covers 7 bases. The ends lost 2 bases at V and 8 bases at J; junction bases unmatched: 3. Germline V lookup: CDR1 SGHRS, CDR2 YFSETQ. The CDR3 loop spans 12 amino acids. CDR3 in DNA: TGCGCCAGCAGCTTTGTGGGACAGGAAGCTTTCTTT. It encodes CASSFVGQEAFF.

This chain connects TRBV5-1 to TRBJ2-3; 11 bases are a match to TRBD2. V shed 3 bases and J 3 bases; nucleotides not matched to a gene: 6. The germline CDR1 and CDR2 sequences are SGHRS and YFSETQ. The CDR3 has 16 residues. CDR3 loop: CASSSRTSGWTDTQYF. The CDR3 region has the DNA TGCGCCAGCAGCTCACGGACTAGCGGGTGGACAGATACGCAGTATTTT.

The CDR3 reads CASSSLQGAGEKLFF. CDR3 in DNA: TGTGCCAGCAGCTCGTTACAGGGGGCAGGTGAAAAACTGTTTTTT. This chain uses TRBV11-2 with TRBJ1-4; the match to TRBD1 covers 9 bases. After removal of 4 bases from V and 7 bases from J, the junction contained 7 bases not matched to a gene. The CDR3 totals 15 residues. Germline lookup yields CDR1 SGHAT and CDR2 FQNNGV.

V gene TRBV7-6 combines with J gene TRBJ2-7; the match to TRBD1 covers 9 bases. Germline CDR1 SGHVS, CDR2 FNYEAQ. The CDR3 has 15 amino acids. Trimming took 5 bases from V and 1 from J; bases not matched to a gene: 6. As DNA, the CDR3 is TGTGCCAGCAGCGCCGGGACAGGGATTTCCTACGAGCAGTACTTC. Protein product: CASSAGTGISYEQYF.

The chain carries TRBV6-6 and TRBJ1-4; unclear D gene. The germline gives CDR1 MNHNY, CDR2 SVGAGI (reference sequence). The length of the CDR3 is 11 residues. The CDR3 nucleotides are TGTGCGGGCGGAGGAAATGAAAAACTGTTTTTT. It yields the protein CAGGGNEKLFF.

About this clone itself: The identical CDR3 is also encoded by other nucleotide sequences in the sample. The J gene is TRBJ2-2, the V gene TRBV9; D perhaps matches TRBD1 (6 bases). The CDR3 consists of 14 residues. Trimming removed 1 base from V and 6 bases from J, with 10 bases in between. CDR1 and CDR2 (germline): SGDLS, YYNGEE. The CDR3 reads CASSVQGSAGELFF. The DNA for the CDR3 is TGTGCCAGCAGCGTACAGGGGTCCGCCGGGGAGCTGTTTTTT. The full variable domain, with the rest looked up from reference TRBV9 and TRBJ2-2, is DSGVTQTPKHLITATGQRVTLRCSPRSGDLSVYWYQQSLDQGLQFLIQYYNGEERAKGNILERFSAQQFPDLHSELNLSSLELGDSALYFCASSVQGSAGELFFGEGSRLTVL.